One T cell receptor beta chain is described in this entry. Its cognate antigen is unknown. This entry comes from a study of cytomegalovirus exposure and HLA in healthy donors. Turning to the study itself: An earlier analysis found 120 million or so unique TCR beta sequences from about 190 million T cells.

CDR1 is LNHDA and CDR2 is SQIVND in the germline V gene (reference sequence). The CDR3 extends over 14 amino acids. V dropped 7 bases and J dropped 3 bases, with 14 bases sitting between them. PCR used 60 Vbeta primers and 13 Jbeta primers. Repertoires were generated with immunoSEQ multiplex PCR, while TCRdb's copy carries only in-frame clones and drops some. The sample has around 190,000 clones, approximately 85% seen once. Regarding the study as a whole: A later analysis revealed that TCR association rates differed between HLA loci, peaking at DRB1 and bottoming out at HLA-C. In vitro experiments confirmed that a few CMV-associated chains were specific for CMV antigens. In a later analysis, a missense DCLRE1C variant was linked to TCR beta V- and J-gene trimming.

Sequencing used PBMCs. The source is a woman aged 50 to 60 in good health and CMV-seronegative. V gene TRBV19 combines with J gene TRBJ2-3; weak D call: TRBD1 (6 bases). CDR3 region: CASTLRGATDTQYF. CDR3 DNA sequence: TGTGCCAGTACCCTCAGGGGAGCTACAGATACGCAGTATTTT.